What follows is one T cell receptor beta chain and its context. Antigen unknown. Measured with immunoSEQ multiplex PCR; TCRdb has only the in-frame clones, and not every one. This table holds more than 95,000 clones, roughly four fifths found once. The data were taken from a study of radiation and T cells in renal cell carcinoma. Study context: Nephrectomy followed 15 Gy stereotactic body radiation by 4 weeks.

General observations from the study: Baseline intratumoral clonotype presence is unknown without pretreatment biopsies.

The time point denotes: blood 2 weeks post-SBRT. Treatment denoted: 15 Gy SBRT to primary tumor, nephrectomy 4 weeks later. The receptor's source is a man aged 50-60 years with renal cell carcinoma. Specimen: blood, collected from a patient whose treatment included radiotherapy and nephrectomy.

DNA of the CDR3: TGCGCCAGCAGCTCTGAATATGAGCAGTTCTTC. Protein sequence: CASSSEYEQFF. The V call is TRBV5-1, the J call TRBJ2-1; D gene uncertain. The V gene's germline CDR1 is SGHRS and CDR2 YFSETQ. V was clipped by 3 bases and J by 8 bases, with 6 bases between them. The CDR3 is made up of 11 amino acids.